Presented here are 11 T cell receptor beta chains from one specimen sequenced in a study of blood T cells in healthy people across ages. Sample-barcoded 5' priming and a J-beta primer mix drove a second PCR of about 6 to 11 cycles. From the 5' RACE reads, TCRdb called clonotypes with MiXCR, one entry per CDR3 protein. The sample includes some 1.8 million distinct CDR3 sequences, approximately 40% of them seen just once. The sample consisted of blood. The receptors were sampled from a human donor in good health.

V and J are TRBV3-1 and TRBJ1-4; D is undetermined. CDR1 is LGHDT and CDR2 is YNNKEL in the germline V gene (reference sequence). Trimming removed 1 base from V and 5 bases from J, with 14 bases in between. This CDR3 spans 16 amino acids. CDR3 in DNA: TGTGCCAGCAGCCAAGGTAGTAGGGATCGGAATGAAAAACTGTTTTTT. Translated: CASSQGSRDRNEKLFF.

This chain connects TRBV12-3 or TRBV12-4 to TRBJ2-1; TRBD1 matches 7 bases. The CDR3 sequence is 13 residues long. With 6 bases clipped from V and 7 bases from J, the junction kept 6 bases outside the gene matches. Here the CDR3 reads CASSRTGWNEQFF. DNA for the CDR3: TGTGCCAGCAGCCGGACAGGCTGGAATGAGCAGTTCTTC.

This clonotype turned up a few times. This chain uses TRBV4-1 with TRBJ2-3; a weak D match, TRBD1 (7 bases). This CDR3 spans 16 amino acids. Trimming took 1 base from V and 4 from J, leaving 15 bases between them. CDR1 is MGHRA and CDR2 is YSYEKL in the germline V gene. The CDR3 loop reads CASSQVGRGDADTQYF. Written as DNA, the CDR3 is TGCGCCAGCAGCCAAGTGGGCAGGGGGGACGCAGATACGCAGTATTTT.

A word on this clonotype: A read error may explain this, as a much larger clone is one base away. CDR3 amino acids: CSVEPDSQETQFF. The CDR3 region has the DNA TGCAGCGTCGAGCCAGACAGCCAAGAGACCCAGTTCTTC. V usage is TRBV29-1 and J usage is TRBJ2-1; D may be TRBD1 (5 bases). Germline V CDR1 and CDR2: SQVTM, ANQGSEA. The V end was cut by 6 bases, the J end by 13 bases, with 22 bases between. The CDR3 runs 13 residues.

This CDR3 reads CASSPRWPDTDTQYF. The CDR3 nucleotides are TGTGCCAGCAGCCCAAGGTGGCCCGACACAGATACGCAGTATTTT. The chain joins TRBV5-6 to TRBJ2-3, with D unresolved. The CDR3 sequence is 15 residues long. Deletions cut 4 bases from V and 2 bases from J, with 14 bases between. Germline assignment: CDR1 SGHDT and CDR2 YYEEEE.

The V and J genes are TRBV7-2 and TRBJ1-1, with D tentatively TRBD1 (5 bases). Germline assignment: CDR1 SGHTA and CDR2 FQGNSA. This CDR3 is 16 amino acids long. V was cut by 6 bases and J by 0 bases, with 17 bases left in between. CDR3 loop: CASSPEVWGLNTEAFF. The CDR3 DNA is TGTGCCAGCAGTCCAGAGGTTTGGGGCCTGAACACTGAAGCTTTCTTT.

The genes are TRBV27 and TRBJ2-7, with D possibly called TRBD1 or TRBD2 (5 bases each). Germline V gene lookup returns CDR1 MNHEY and CDR2 SMNVEV (reference sequence). The CDR3 sequence is 14 residues long. Trimming took off 4 bases at V and 1 base at J, with 11 bases between the two ends. CDR3 residues: CASSSARESYEQYF. DNA of the CDR3: TGTGCCAGCAGTTCGGCCAGGGAGTCCTACGAGCAGTACTTC.

This clonotype appeared many times. V and J are TRBV5-1 and TRBJ2-1; D not certain. CDR1 is SGHRS and CDR2 is YFSETQ in the germline V gene. The CDR3 is 15 residues long. V lost 2 bases, J lost 10 bases, and 19 bases lay in between. The DNA of the CDR3 is TGCGCCAGCAGCTTCCGAACCTACCGGGTGGAGGAGCAGTTCTTC. Translated: CASSFRTYRVEEQFF.

This clonotype has more than one count but fewer than ten. The chain is built from TRBV7-6 and TRBJ1-1, with unresolved D. Germline V lookup: CDR1 SGHVS, CDR2 FNYEAQ. V lost 3 bases to trimming and J lost 2 bases, with 10 bases between them. The CDR3 contains 14 residues. CDR3 in amino acids: CASSFSTRNTEAFF. The CDR3 nucleotides read TGTGCCAGCAGCTTTTCGACAAGAAACACTGAAGCTTTCTTT.

This clonotype has just a few counts. V is TRBV2 and J is TRBJ2-7, with 10 nucleotides matching TRBD1. The CDR3 loop spans 14 amino acids. Germline V gene lookup returns CDR1 SNHLY and CDR2 FYNNEI. V was pared by 8 bases and J by 2 bases, with 6 bases of the junction left unmatched. The CDR3 is CASSTGGSPYEQYF. As DNA, the CDR3 is TGTGCCAGCTCGACAGGGGGCTCCCCCTACGAGCAGTACTTC.

The V gene is TRBV12-3 or TRBV12-4, the J gene TRBJ2-2, with 13 bases matching TRBD2. CDR3 size: 18 residues. The junction had 14 bases not matched to a gene; V was cut back by 6 bases and J by 7 bases. DNA of the CDR3: TGTGCCAGCAGAGGACTAGCGGGGGCGGTGATTAGCATCGGGGAGCTGTTTTTT. This encodes CASRGLAGAVISIGELFF.